This T cell receptor beta chain derives from a study of T-cell reconstitution after alpha-beta-depleted transplantation in children. The sample holds a few counts of this clonotype. Antigen specificity is unknown. Using unique molecular identifiers, the investigators prepared the TCRbeta library. TCRdb re-called the PCR reads with MiXCR, one entry per CDR3 protein. Here the sample spans fewer than 1 million distinct CDR3 sequences, approximately 15% being singletons. Study-wide results and caveats: There were reportedly several hundred expanded graft clones from which alpha-beta T cells came about two months after transplant.

The receptor was derived from a male patient younger than 18 who had a stem cell transplant for acute lymphoblastic leukemia, so the T cells may come from the graft donor. The sequenced sample was PBMCs, mostly from graft donor cells, obtained 360 days after TCRalphabeta/CD19-depleted stem cell transplant.

This CDR3 reads CASSPNPDGEKETQYF. Here the CDR3 DNA reads TGCGCCAGCAGTCCCAACCCGGACGGAGAAAAAGAGACCCAGTACTTC. The rearrangement uses TRBV23-1 and TRBJ2-5; D not certain. TRBV23-1 is sorted into the ORF group, with uncertain function. The CDR3 loop spans 16 amino acids. V lost 4 bases and J lost 3, with 18 bases in between.